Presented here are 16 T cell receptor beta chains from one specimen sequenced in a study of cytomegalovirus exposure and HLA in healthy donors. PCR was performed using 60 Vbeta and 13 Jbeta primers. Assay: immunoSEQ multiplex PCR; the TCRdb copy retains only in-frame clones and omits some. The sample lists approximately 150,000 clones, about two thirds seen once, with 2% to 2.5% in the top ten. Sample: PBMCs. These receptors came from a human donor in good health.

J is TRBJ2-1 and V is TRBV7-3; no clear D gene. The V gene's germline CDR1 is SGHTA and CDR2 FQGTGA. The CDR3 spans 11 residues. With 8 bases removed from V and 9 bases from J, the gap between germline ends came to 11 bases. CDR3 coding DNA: TGTGCCAGCGGCCGACTGGGTGAGCAGTTCTTC. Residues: CASGRLGEQFF. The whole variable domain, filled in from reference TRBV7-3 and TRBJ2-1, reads GAGVSQTPSNKVTEKGKYVELRCDPISGHTALYWYRQSLGQGPEFLIYFQGTGAADDSGLPNDRFFAVRPEGSVSTLKIQRTERGDSAVYLCASGRLGEQFFGPGTRLTVL.

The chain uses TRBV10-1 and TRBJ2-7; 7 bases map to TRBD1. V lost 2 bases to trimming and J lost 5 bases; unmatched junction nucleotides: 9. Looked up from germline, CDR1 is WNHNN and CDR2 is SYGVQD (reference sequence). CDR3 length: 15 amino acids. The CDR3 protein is CASSENARGSHEQYF. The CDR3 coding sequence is TGCGCCAGCAGTGAGAACGCCAGGGGGTCACACGAGCAGTACTTC.

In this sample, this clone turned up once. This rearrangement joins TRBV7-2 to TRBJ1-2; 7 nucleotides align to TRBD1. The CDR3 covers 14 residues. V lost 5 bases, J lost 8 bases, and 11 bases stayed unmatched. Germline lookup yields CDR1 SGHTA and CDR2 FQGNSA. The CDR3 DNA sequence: TGTGCCAGCAGCCCCGACAGGGCCTCAGGGGGCTACACCTTC. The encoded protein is CASSPDRASGGYTF.

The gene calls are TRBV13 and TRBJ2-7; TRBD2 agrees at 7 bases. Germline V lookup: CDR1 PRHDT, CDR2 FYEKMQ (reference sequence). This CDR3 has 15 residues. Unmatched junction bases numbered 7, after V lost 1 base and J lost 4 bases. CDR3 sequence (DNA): TGTGCCAGCAGCTTAGTTCGGGGGGACCGATACGAGCAGTACTTC. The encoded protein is CASSLVRGDRYEQYF.

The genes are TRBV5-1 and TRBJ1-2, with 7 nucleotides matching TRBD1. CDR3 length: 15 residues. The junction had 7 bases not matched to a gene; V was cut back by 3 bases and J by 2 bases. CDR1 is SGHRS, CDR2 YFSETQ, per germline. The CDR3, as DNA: TGCGCCAGCAGCTCACGGGACAGCGAAAACTATGGCTACACCTTC. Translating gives CASSSRDSENYGYTF.

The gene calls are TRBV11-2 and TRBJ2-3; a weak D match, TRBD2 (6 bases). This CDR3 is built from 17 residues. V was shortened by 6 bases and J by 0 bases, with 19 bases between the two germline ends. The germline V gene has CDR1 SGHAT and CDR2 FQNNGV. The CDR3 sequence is CASSPELAPLSTDTQYF. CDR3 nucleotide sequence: TGTGCCAGCAGTCCCGAACTAGCACCGCTTAGCACAGATACGCAGTATTTT.

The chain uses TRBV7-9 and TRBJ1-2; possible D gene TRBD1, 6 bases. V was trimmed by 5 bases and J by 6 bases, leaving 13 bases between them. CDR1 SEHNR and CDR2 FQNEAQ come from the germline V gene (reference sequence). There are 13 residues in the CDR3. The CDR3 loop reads CASSPQQGDGYTF. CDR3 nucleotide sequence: TGTGCCAGCAGCCCTCAACAGGGAGATGGCTACACCTTC.

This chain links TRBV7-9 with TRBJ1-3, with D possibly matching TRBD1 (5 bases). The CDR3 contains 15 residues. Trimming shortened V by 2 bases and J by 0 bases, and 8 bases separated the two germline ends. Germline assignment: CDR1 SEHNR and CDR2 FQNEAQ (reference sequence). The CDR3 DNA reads TGTGCCAGCAGCTTAAGGGGCTCCTCTGGAAACACCATATATTTT. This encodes CASSLRGSSGNTIYF.

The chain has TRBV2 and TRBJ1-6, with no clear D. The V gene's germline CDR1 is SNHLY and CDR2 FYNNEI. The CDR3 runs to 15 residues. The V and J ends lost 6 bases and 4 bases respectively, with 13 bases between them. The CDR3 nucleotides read TGTGCCAGCAGGAACAGCCACCCGTATAATTCACCCCTCCACTTT. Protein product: CASRNSHPYNSPLHF.

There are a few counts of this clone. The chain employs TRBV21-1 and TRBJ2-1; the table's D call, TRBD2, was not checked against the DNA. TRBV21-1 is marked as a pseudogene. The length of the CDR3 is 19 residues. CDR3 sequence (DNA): TGTGCCAGCAGCAAAGAGGTGACGTGGGGGAGGAGGCCCTACAATGAGCAGTTCTTC. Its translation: CASSKEVTWGRRPYNEQFF.

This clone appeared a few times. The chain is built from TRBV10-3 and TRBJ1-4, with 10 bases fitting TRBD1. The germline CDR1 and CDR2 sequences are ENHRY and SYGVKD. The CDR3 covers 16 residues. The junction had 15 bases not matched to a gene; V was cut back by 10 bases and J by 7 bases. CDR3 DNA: TGTGCCACGGAACCGGGACAGGGGTTTAAGAGTGAAAAACTGTTTTTT. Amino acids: CATEPGQGFKSEKLFF.

Here the CDR3 reads CASSLTPDRLNTEAFF. As DNA, the CDR3 is TGCGCCAGCAGCTTGACCCCCGACAGGTTGAACACTGAAGCTTTCTTT. The J gene is TRBJ1-1, the V gene TRBV5-1; tentative D call: TRBD1 (6 bases). The V end was cut by 1 base, the J end by 0 bases, with 13 bases between. The CDR3 runs to 16 residues. The germline gives CDR1 SGHRS, CDR2 YFSETQ.

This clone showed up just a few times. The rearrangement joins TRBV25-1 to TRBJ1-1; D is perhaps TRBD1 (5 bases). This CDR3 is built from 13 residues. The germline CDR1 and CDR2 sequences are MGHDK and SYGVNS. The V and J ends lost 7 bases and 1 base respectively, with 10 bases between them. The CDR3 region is CASKYGQNTEAFF. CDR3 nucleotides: TGTGCCAGCAAATATGGACAGAACACTGAAGCTTTCTTT. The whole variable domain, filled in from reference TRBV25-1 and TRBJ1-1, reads EADIYQTPRYLVIGTGKKITLECSQTMGHDKMYWYQQDPGMELHLIHYSYGVNSTEKGDLSSESTVSRIRTEHFPLTLESARPSHTSQYLCASKYGQNTEAFFGQGTRLTVV.

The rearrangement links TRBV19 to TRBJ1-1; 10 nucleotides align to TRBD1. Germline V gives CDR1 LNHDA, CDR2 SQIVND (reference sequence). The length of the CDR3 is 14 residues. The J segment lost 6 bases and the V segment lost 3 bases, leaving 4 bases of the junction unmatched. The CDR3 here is CASSIGTGAPEAFF. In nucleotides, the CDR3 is TGTGCCAGTAGTATTGGGACAGGGGCACCTGAAGCTTTCTTT.

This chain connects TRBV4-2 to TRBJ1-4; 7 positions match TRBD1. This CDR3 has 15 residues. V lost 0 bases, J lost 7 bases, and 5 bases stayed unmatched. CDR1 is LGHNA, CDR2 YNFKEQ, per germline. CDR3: CASSQDEGAPEKLFF. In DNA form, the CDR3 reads TGTGCCAGCAGCCAAGACGAGGGGGCCCCTGAAAAACTGTTTTTT.

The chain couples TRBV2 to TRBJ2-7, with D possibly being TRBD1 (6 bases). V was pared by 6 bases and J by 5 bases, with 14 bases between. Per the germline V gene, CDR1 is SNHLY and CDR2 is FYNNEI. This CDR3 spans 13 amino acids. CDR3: CASRLTRGHEQYF. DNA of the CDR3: TGTGCCAGCAGGCTTACCAGGGGCCACGAGCAGTACTTC.